This T cell receptor (beta chain) is drawn from a study of vaccination effects on CD4 cells after COVID-19. Overall study findings and caveats: Clones of infection and vaccine origin contracted markedly late after vaccination.

A note on this clone: Its cognate antigen is unknown.

The CDR3 length is 17 residues. Germline trimming cut 5 bases from V and 8 bases from J; bases unmatched to any gene: 19. The germline gives CDR1 LNHDA, CDR2 SQIVND (reference sequence). Data came from immunoSEQ multiplex PCR; TCRdb stores just in-frame clones and leaves some out. The profile shows roughly 59,000 clones, under 80% of them singletons. Before sequencing took place, the ViraFEST assay used viral peptide pools to expand antigen-specific CD4+ T cells. Following 10 days of culture, CD4+ T cells were isolated. It was two doses of either the BNT162b2 or mRNA-1273 vaccine that participants received. IL-2 medium was substituted for half the medium on days 3 and 7.

The sample in question was CD4+ T cells from PBMCs cultured with HCoV-OC43 spike peptides, obtained after COVID-19 vaccination. The subset is: HCoV-OC43 spike overlapping peptide pool stimulation. The chain links TRBV19 to TRBJ2-3, with TRBD1 matching over 7 bases. This receptor was identified in a human donor who received a COVID-19 vaccine. CDR3 residues: CASSPYRTGTRVGTQYF. For the CDR3, the DNA is TGTGCCAGTAGTCCCTATAGGACAGGCACGCGAGTCGGTACGCAGTATTTT. Combining the CDR3 with reference TRBV19 and TRBJ2-3 gives the whole variable domain DGGITQSPKYLFRKEGQNVTLSCEQNLNHDAMYWYRQDPGQGLRLIYYSQIVNDFQKGDIAEGYSVSREKKESFPLTVTSAQKNPTAFYLCASSPYRTGTRVGTQYFGPGTRLTVL.